This is a list of T cell receptor beta chains from one sample in a study of blood T cell repertoires in COVID-19. The repertoire was sequenced with immunoSEQ multiplex PCR; TCRdb's copy has only in-frame clones and lacks some. The data contain tens of thousands of clones, around 91% of them seen just once; the ten biggest clones take up more than 13%. The specimen sequenced was peripheral blood. These receptors were taken from a woman aged 60 to 75 with active COVID-19. Both conserved end residues are part of each CDR3. A D gene is named only where the DNA matches it firmly. Not all rows give a size; the values are once, few, many and, for expanded clones, a class.

V	size	D	J	CDR3	DNA
TRBV11-3	NA	NA	TRBJ2-7	CASSLEAGMGEQYF	TGTGCCAGCAGCTTAGAGGCGGGAATGGGCGAGCAGTACTTC
TRBV28	NA	NA	TRBJ1-2	CAMNWGGKNGYTF	TGTGCCATGAACTGGGGAGGGAAGAATGGCTACACCTTC
TRBV6-4	NA	NA	TRBJ1-2	CASSDSAGGGYTF	TGTGCCAGCAGTGACTCTGCGGGTGGTGGCTACACCTTC
TRBV19	once	NA	TRBJ1-1	CASSTTPFWNTEAFF	TGTGCCAGTTCGACGACACCGTTTTGGAACACTGAAGCTTTCTTT
TRBV5-1	NA	TRBD1	TRBJ2-2	CASSAWTGETGELFF	TGCGCCAGCAGCGCGTGGACAGGGGAAACCGGGGAGCTGTTTTTT
TRBV5-3	few	TRBD1	TRBJ2-7	CARSLLSQGSYEQYF	TGTGCCAGAAGCTTGCTCTCACAGGGGTCCTACGAGCAGTACTTC
TRBV20-1	NA	NA	TRBJ2-7	CSASSGQGRLPYEQYF	TGCAGTGCTAGTAGTGGTCAGGGGAGACTACCCTACGAGCAGTACTTC
TRBV29-1	NA	NA	TRBJ2-3	CSPALWDTQYF	TGCAGCCCTGCCCTATGGGATACGCAGTATTTT
TRBV18	NA	TRBD1	TRBJ1-1	CASSMGQGRERTEAFF	TGTGCCAGCTCAATGGGACAGGGTCGGGAGCGTACTGAAGCTTTCTTT
TRBV6-4	NA	TRBD1	TRBJ1-1	CASSDMLDRGNTEAFF	TGTGCCAGCAGTGACATGTTAGACAGGGGGAACACTGAAGCTTTCTTT
TRBV5-4	NA	TRBD1	TRBJ2-7	CASSPRQGVMSYEQYF	TGTGCCAGCAGCCCCCGACAGGGAGTTATGTCGTACGAGCAGTACTTC
TRBV10-2	NA	NA	TRBJ2-7	CASSESLAGPYEQYF	TGCGCCAGCAGTGAGTCACTGGCGGGCCCCTACGAGCAGTACTTC
TRBV2	once	NA	TRBJ2-3	CASSDGAGGTDTQYF	TGTGCCAGCAGTGACGGAGCAGGGGGCACAGATACGCAGTATTTT
TRBV4-2	once	NA	TRBJ2-7	CASSQGAGKYEQYF	TGTGCCAGCAGCCAAGGGGCGGGGAAATACGAGCAGTACTTC